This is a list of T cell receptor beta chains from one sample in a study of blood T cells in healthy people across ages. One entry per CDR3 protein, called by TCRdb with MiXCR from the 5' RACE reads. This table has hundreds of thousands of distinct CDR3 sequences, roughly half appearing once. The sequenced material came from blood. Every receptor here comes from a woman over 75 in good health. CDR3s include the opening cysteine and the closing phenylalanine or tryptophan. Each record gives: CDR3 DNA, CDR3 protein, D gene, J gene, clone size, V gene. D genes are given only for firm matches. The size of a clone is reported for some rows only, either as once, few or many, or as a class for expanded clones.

cdr3_nt: TGTGCCAGCAGTCCCCGACCTGACAGACACAATGAGCAGTTCTTC; cdr3_aa: CASSPRPDRHNEQFF; d_call: .; j_call: TRBJ2-1; clone_size: .; v_call: TRBV6-2/TRBV6-3
cdr3_nt: TGCGCCAGCAGCTTGGAGGGACTAGCCTACAATGAGCAGTTCTTC; cdr3_aa: CASSLEGLAYNEQFF; d_call: TRBD2; j_call: TRBJ2-1; clone_size: few; v_call: TRBV5-1
cdr3_nt: TGCGCCAGCAGCCAAGAGCAGGCAAGCTACAATGAGCGGTTCTTC; cdr3_aa: CASSQEQASYNERFF; d_call: .; j_call: TRBJ2-1; clone_size: .; v_call: TRBV4-1
cdr3_nt: TGTGCCAGCAGTGGGGGGGCCCTAGGGGATACGCAGTATTTT; cdr3_aa: CASSGGALGDTQYF; d_call: .; j_call: TRBJ2-3; clone_size: .; v_call: TRBV2
cdr3_nt: TGTGCCAGCAGTCTGCGCGCGGGGGGCACAGATACGCAGTATTTT; cdr3_aa: CASSLRAGGTDTQYF; d_call: TRBD2; j_call: TRBJ2-3; clone_size: few; v_call: TRBV6-6
cdr3_nt: TGTGCCAGCAGCTTAGCGGGTCTCGGGACTAGCGGGAGGGGAAACATTCAGTACTTC; cdr3_aa: CASSLAGLGTSGRGNIQYF; d_call: TRBD2; j_call: TRBJ2-4; clone_size: .; v_call: TRBV11-2
cdr3_nt: TGTGCCAGCAGCCGACGGCTAATCAGCACAGGCCCCTTAAGCTCCTACAATGAGCAGTTCTTC; cdr3_aa: CASSRRLISTGPLSSYNEQFF; d_call: .; j_call: TRBJ2-1; clone_size: .; v_call: TRBV14
cdr3_nt: TGCAGTGCTCGGACAGCCGGATCTATTAGCAATCAGTCCCAGCATTTT; cdr3_aa: CSARTAGSISNQSQHF; d_call: .; j_call: TRBJ1-5; clone_size: few; v_call: TRBV20-1
cdr3_nt: TGTGCCAGCAGAGCGACAGGGGGACGCACCGGGGAGCTGTTTTTT; cdr3_aa: CASRATGGRTGELFF; d_call: TRBD1; j_call: TRBJ2-2; clone_size: few; v_call: TRBV12-3/TRBV12-4
cdr3_nt: TGTGCCAGCAGACCCCAAGGACCGTACAATGAGCAGTTCTTC; cdr3_aa: CASRPQGPYNEQFF; d_call: .; j_call: TRBJ2-1; clone_size: few; v_call: TRBV12-3/TRBV12-4
cdr3_nt: TGTGCCAGCATCCCTCGCGGACAGATTCAAGAGACCCAGTACTTC; cdr3_aa: CASIPRGQIQETQYF; d_call: .; j_call: TRBJ2-5; clone_size: .; v_call: TRBV28
cdr3_nt: TGTGCCAGCAGTGAGCAAAAGCCGAGCTCTGGGGCCAACGTCCTGACTTTC; cdr3_aa: CASSEQKPSSGANVLTF; d_call: .; j_call: TRBJ2-6; clone_size: many; v_call: TRBV2
cdr3_nt: TGTGCCAGCAGCCCTAACTGGACCATCACAGATACGCAGTATTTT; cdr3_aa: CASSPNWTITDTQYF; d_call: .; j_call: TRBJ2-3; clone_size: many; v_call: TRBV7-3
cdr3_nt: TGTGCTAGTGGTTTACCACCAGGGCAAGGGCAGTATTTT; cdr3_aa: CASGLPPGQGQYF; d_call: .; j_call: TRBJ2-3; clone_size: .; v_call: TRBV12-5
cdr3_nt: TGTGCCAGTTTTGCGTTTAATGAAAAACTGTTTTTT; cdr3_aa: CASFAFNEKLFF; d_call: .; j_call: TRBJ1-4; clone_size: many; v_call: TRBV6-6
cdr3_nt: TGCGCCAGCAGCTTGGCAGGGACTAGCGGGAGATTCAATGAGCAGTTCTTC; cdr3_aa: CASSLAGTSGRFNEQFF; d_call: TRBD2; j_call: TRBJ2-1; clone_size: few; v_call: TRBV5-1
cdr3_nt: TGCGCCAGCAGCTGGGAAGGCACGTACGAGCAGTACTTC; cdr3_aa: CASSWEGTYEQYF; d_call: .; j_call: TRBJ2-7; clone_size: .; v_call: TRBV5-1
cdr3_nt: TGTGCCAGCAGGAGAGCGGTAAACTCCTACAATGAGCAGTTCTTC; cdr3_aa: CASRRAVNSYNEQFF; d_call: .; j_call: TRBJ2-1; clone_size: .; v_call: TRBV12-3/TRBV12-4
cdr3_nt: TGCAGTGCTAACCGAGTCCTAGCCAAAAACATTCAGTACTTC; cdr3_aa: CSANRVLAKNIQYF; d_call: .; j_call: TRBJ2-4; clone_size: .; v_call: TRBV20-1
cdr3_nt: TGTGCCAGCAGTTACGGGGGACTAGCGGGGGCAGATACGCAGTATTTT; cdr3_aa: CASSYGGLAGADTQYF; d_call: TRBD2; j_call: TRBJ2-3; clone_size: .; v_call: TRBV6-5
cdr3_nt: TGCGCCAGCAGCGCGGGCGGTGCGGGGCTCAAAGTCACCCTCCACTTT; cdr3_aa: CASSAGGAGLKVTLHF; d_call: .; j_call: TRBJ1-6; clone_size: few; v_call: TRBV5-1
cdr3_nt: TGCAGCGTTGCCGGCCTAGTAAGCCCAGATACGCAGTATTTT; cdr3_aa: CSVAGLVSPDTQYF; d_call: .; j_call: TRBJ2-3; clone_size: many; v_call: TRBV29-1
cdr3_nt: TGCGCCAGCAGCCCCCGGGACTATAAGGAAGGGCAGTACTTC; cdr3_aa: CASSPRDYKEGQYF; d_call: TRBD2; j_call: TRBJ2-7; clone_size: .; v_call: TRBV5-1
cdr3_nt: TGTGCCAGCAGCTCAAGCTCCAACTACGAGCAGTACTTC; cdr3_aa: CASSSSSNYEQYF; d_call: .; j_call: TRBJ2-7; clone_size: once; v_call: TRBV11-1
cdr3_nt: TGTGCCAGCAGCTTTGACAGGGGGCCGCTGCAGTACTTC; cdr3_aa: CASSFDRGPLQYF; d_call: TRBD1; j_call: TRBJ2-7; clone_size: few; v_call: TRBV11-2
cdr3_nt: TGTGCCAGCAGCCCCTCCCCCTTGGGAGATACGCAGTATTTT; cdr3_aa: CASSPSPLGDTQYF; d_call: .; j_call: TRBJ2-3; clone_size: .; v_call: TRBV6-2/TRBV6-3
cdr3_nt: TGTGCCAGCAGCCGGACTAGAAATCAACAGGATACGCAGTATTTT; cdr3_aa: CASSRTRNQQDTQYF; d_call: TRBD2; j_call: TRBJ2-3; clone_size: many; v_call: TRBV7-9
cdr3_nt: TGTGCCAGCAGTAGGGACAGGGTCAATGAGCAGTACTTC; cdr3_aa: CASSRDRVNEQYF; d_call: TRBD1; j_call: TRBJ2-7; clone_size: .; v_call: TRBV12-3/TRBV12-4
cdr3_nt: TGCGCCAGCAGCCCCGTAGGGACTAATCGGAATGAGCAGTTCTTC; cdr3_aa: CASSPVGTNRNEQFF; d_call: TRBD2; j_call: TRBJ2-1; clone_size: .; v_call: TRBV5-1
cdr3_nt: TGCAGTGCTAGGCCGAGCTCCTACGAGCAGTACTTC; cdr3_aa: CSARPSSYEQYF; d_call: .; j_call: TRBJ2-7; clone_size: .; v_call: TRBV20-1
cdr3_nt: TGCAGTGCTAGATCCCCGGGACAGTCGACAGATACGCAGTATTTT; cdr3_aa: CSARSPGQSTDTQYF; d_call: TRBD1; j_call: TRBJ2-3; clone_size: many; v_call: TRBV20-1
cdr3_nt: TGTGCCAGCAGCCTCTTGACAGGGGAGGACTACACCTTC; cdr3_aa: CASSLLTGEDYTF; d_call: TRBD1; j_call: TRBJ1-2; clone_size: many; v_call: TRBV14
cdr3_nt: TGTGCCACCGCGTCACAGGGACTCACCGGGGAGCTGTTTTTT; cdr3_aa: CATASQGLTGELFF; d_call: .; j_call: TRBJ2-2; clone_size: few; v_call: TRBV28
cdr3_nt: TGTGCCATCAGCTGGAAAGCCCAAGAGACCCAGTACTTC; cdr3_aa: CAISWKAQETQYF; d_call: .; j_call: TRBJ2-5; clone_size: .; v_call: TRBV10-3
cdr3_nt: TGTGCCAGCAGCCAACAGACAGGGGGGTATCAACCCCAGCATTTT; cdr3_aa: CASSQQTGGYQPQHF; d_call: TRBD1; j_call: TRBJ1-5; clone_size: .; v_call: TRBV6-5
cdr3_nt: TGTGCCAGCAAAGGGTCCGGTGCGGGAGTGGTTGAGCAGTTCTTC; cdr3_aa: CASKGSGAGVVEQFF; d_call: TRBD2; j_call: TRBJ2-1; clone_size: .; v_call: TRBV12-3/TRBV12-4
cdr3_nt: TGCGCCAGCGCGCCTTGGAGGGCCGGGGAGCTGTTTTTT; cdr3_aa: CASAPWRAGELFF; d_call: .; j_call: TRBJ2-2; clone_size: .; v_call: TRBV5-1
cdr3_nt: TGTGCCAGCAGTAGGCTCGGGACTAGCGGGCGCACCGGGGAGCTGTTTTTT; cdr3_aa: CASSRLGTSGRTGELFF; d_call: TRBD2; j_call: TRBJ2-2; clone_size: .; v_call: TRBV28
cdr3_nt: TGCGCCGGCAGCCGGGACAGGGAGGGCAATGAGCAGTTCTTC; cdr3_aa: CAGSRDREGNEQFF; d_call: TRBD1; j_call: TRBJ2-1; clone_size: .; v_call: TRBV5-1
cdr3_nt: TGTGCCAGCAGCGTGGACCGGGACACAGATACGCAGTATTTT; cdr3_aa: CASSVDRDTDTQYF; d_call: .; j_call: TRBJ2-3; clone_size: many; v_call: TRBV9
cdr3_nt: TGCGCCAGCAGTCAACTAGCGGGGGGCCGCACAGATGCGCAGTATTTT; cdr3_aa: CASSQLAGGRTDAQYF; d_call: TRBD2; j_call: TRBJ2-3; clone_size: .; v_call: TRBV4-1
cdr3_nt: TGTGCCAGCAGCTTCGAAACGGGTATCTCCTACAATGAGCAGTTCTTC; cdr3_aa: CASSFETGISYNEQFF; d_call: .; j_call: TRBJ2-1; clone_size: .; v_call: TRBV7-9
cdr3_nt: TGCAGTGCTAGAGATCAACTGGGCACTACAACTAATGAAAAACTGTTTTTT; cdr3_aa: CSARDQLGTTTNEKLFF; d_call: .; j_call: TRBJ1-4; clone_size: .; v_call: TRBV20-1
cdr3_nt: TGTGCCAGCAGCGTAGAAGGACAGATTAATTCACCCCTCCACTTT; cdr3_aa: CASSVEGQINSPLHF; d_call: .; j_call: TRBJ1-6; clone_size: .; v_call: TRBV9
cdr3_nt: TGTGCCAGCAGCGCGGACAGGGGCGCGGTCGGGAGCAAAGCTTTCTTT; cdr3_aa: CASSADRGAVGSKAFF; d_call: TRBD1; j_call: TRBJ1-1; clone_size: .; v_call: TRBV2
cdr3_nt: TGCAGTTGTGGACAGACCGCGAACACCGGGGAGCTGTTTTTT; cdr3_aa: CSCGQTANTGELFF; d_call: .; j_call: TRBJ2-2; clone_size: .; v_call: TRBV20-1
cdr3_nt: TGCGCCAGCAGCCAAGATAGCAGGGCTTACAATGAGCAGTTCTTC; cdr3_aa: CASSQDSRAYNEQFF; d_call: .; j_call: TRBJ2-1; clone_size: few; v_call: TRBV4-1
cdr3_nt: TGTGCCAGCAGCGTACACAGGGTCCCATCCGAGCAGTACTTC; cdr3_aa: CASSVHRVPSEQYF; d_call: .; j_call: TRBJ2-7; clone_size: .; v_call: TRBV7-8
cdr3_nt: TGTGCCAGCTCACCCGTGGGGGACAGTAGCACAGATACGCAGTATTTT; cdr3_aa: CASSPVGDSSTDTQYF; d_call: TRBD1; j_call: TRBJ2-3; clone_size: .; v_call: TRBV18
cdr3_nt: TGTGCCAGCAGCCCCCCCCAGGTCAACTCTGGAAACACCATATATTTT; cdr3_aa: CASSPPQVNSGNTIYF; d_call: .; j_call: TRBJ1-3; clone_size: .; v_call: TRBV4-2
cdr3_nt: TGCAGCGCTGGTCAGGAACACACAGATACGCAGTATTTT; cdr3_aa: CSAGQEHTDTQYF; d_call: .; j_call: TRBJ2-3; clone_size: many; v_call: TRBV29-1
cdr3_nt: TGTGCCAGCAGCTTAGCGGGGGTCGGGAGTAGATACGAGCAGTACTTC; cdr3_aa: CASSLAGVGSRYEQYF; d_call: .; j_call: TRBJ2-7; clone_size: .; v_call: TRBV7-8
cdr3_nt: TGCGCCAGCAGCCCTCGGGGTAATGAAAAACTGTTTTTT; cdr3_aa: CASSPRGNEKLFF; d_call: .; j_call: TRBJ1-4; clone_size: .; v_call: TRBV5-1
cdr3_nt: TGCGCCAGCAGCCCTCTCGACAATAATGAAAAACTGTTTTTT; cdr3_aa: CASSPLDNNEKLFF; d_call: .; j_call: TRBJ1-4; clone_size: .; v_call: TRBV5-1
cdr3_nt: TGCGCCAGCAGCTTGGCCCTCCCAGTCTCCTACAATGAGCAGTTCTTC; cdr3_aa: CASSLALPVSYNEQFF; d_call: .; j_call: TRBJ2-1; clone_size: .; v_call: TRBV5-1
cdr3_nt: TGCAGCGTTGAAGGACGATTGAGGGAGACCCAGTACTTC; cdr3_aa: CSVEGRLRETQYF; d_call: .; j_call: TRBJ2-5; clone_size: .; v_call: TRBV29-1
cdr3_nt: TGCGCCAGCAGTGGCCAATTGAGCTCTGGGGCCAACGTCCTGACTTTC; cdr3_aa: CASSGQLSSGANVLTF; d_call: .; j_call: TRBJ2-6; clone_size: many; v_call: TRBV5-1
cdr3_nt: TGCAGTGCCCAACAGGGTTTGAACACTGAAGCTTTCTTT; cdr3_aa: CSAQQGLNTEAFF; d_call: .; j_call: TRBJ1-1; clone_size: few; v_call: TRBV20-1
cdr3_nt: TGTGCCAGCAGCGTAGCAGGGTCAGACCACAATGAGCAGTTCTTC; cdr3_aa: CASSVAGSDHNEQFF; d_call: .; j_call: TRBJ2-1; clone_size: .; v_call: TRBV9